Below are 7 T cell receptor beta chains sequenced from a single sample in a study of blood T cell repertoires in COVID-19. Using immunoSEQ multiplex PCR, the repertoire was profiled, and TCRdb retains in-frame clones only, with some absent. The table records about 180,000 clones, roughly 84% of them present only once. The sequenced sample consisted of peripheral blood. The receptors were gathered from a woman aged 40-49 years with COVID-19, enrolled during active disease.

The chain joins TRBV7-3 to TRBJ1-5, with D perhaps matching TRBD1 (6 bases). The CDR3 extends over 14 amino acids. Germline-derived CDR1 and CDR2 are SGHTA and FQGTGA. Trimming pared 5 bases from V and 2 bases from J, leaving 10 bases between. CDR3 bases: TGTGCCAGCAGCCCAGGGGTGGGCAATCAGCCCCAGCATTTT. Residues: CASSPGVGNQPQHF.

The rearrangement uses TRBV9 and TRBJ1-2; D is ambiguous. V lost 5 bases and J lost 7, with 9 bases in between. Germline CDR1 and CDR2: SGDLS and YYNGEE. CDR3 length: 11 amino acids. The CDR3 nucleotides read TGTGCCAGCAGTCCGACGGGTGGCTACACCTTC. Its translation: CASSPTGGYTF.

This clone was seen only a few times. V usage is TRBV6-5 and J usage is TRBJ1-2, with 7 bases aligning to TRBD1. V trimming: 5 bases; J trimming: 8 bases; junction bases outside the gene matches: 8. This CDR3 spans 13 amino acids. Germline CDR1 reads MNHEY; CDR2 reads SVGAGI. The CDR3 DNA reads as TGTGCCAGCAGTACCGGACAGGTGTTAGGCTACACCTTC. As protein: CASSTGQVLGYTF.

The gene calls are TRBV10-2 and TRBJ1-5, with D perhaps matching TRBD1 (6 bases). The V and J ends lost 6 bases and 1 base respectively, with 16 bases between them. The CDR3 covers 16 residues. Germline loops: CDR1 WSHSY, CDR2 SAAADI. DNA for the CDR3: TGCGCCAGCAGGCAGGGGCGTTCTCCAAGCAATCAGCCCCAGCATTTT. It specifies CASRQGRSPSNQPQHF.

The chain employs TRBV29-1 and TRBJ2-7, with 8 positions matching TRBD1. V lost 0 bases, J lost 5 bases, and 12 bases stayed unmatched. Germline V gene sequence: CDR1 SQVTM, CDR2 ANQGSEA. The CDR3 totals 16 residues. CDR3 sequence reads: CSVEEMEDRDVHEQYF. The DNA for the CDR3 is TGCAGCGTTGAAGAAATGGAGGACAGGGACGTTCACGAGCAGTACTTC.

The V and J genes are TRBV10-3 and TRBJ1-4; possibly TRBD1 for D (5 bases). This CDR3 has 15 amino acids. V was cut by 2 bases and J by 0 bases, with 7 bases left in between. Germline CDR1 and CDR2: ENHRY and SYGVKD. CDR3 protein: CAISERGATNEKLFF. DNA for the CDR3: TGTGCCATCAGTGAGCGGGGGGCAACTAATGAAAAACTGTTTTTT.

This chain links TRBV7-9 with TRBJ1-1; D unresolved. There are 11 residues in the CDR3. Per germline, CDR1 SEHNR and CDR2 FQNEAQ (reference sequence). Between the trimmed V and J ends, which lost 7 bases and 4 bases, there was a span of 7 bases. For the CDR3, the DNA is TGTGCCAGCATTAGAGGCACTGAAGCTTTCTTT. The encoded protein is CASIRGTEAFF.